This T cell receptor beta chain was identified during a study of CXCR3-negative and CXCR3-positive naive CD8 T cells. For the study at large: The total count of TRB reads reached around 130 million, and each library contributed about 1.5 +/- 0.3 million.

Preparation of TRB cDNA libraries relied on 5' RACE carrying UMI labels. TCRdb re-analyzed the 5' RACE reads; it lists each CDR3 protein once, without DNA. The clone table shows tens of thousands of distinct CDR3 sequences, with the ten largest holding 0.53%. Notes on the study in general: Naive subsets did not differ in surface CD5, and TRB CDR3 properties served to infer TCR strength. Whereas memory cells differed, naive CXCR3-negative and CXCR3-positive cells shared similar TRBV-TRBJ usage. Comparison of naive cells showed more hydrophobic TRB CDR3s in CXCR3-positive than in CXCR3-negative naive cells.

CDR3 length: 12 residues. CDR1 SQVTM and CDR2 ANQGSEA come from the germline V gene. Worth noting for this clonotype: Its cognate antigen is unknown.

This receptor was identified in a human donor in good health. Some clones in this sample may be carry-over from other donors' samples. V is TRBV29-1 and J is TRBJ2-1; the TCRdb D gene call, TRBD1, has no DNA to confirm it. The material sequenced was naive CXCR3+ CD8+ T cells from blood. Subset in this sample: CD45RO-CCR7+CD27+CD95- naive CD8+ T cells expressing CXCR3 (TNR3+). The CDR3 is CSGTGGGDEQFF.